This T cell receptor beta chain was profiled in a study of T cell responses to AZD1222 COVID-19 vaccine (dated by TCRdb to 2020 to 2023). Broadly, across the study: AZD1222 recipients with second doses at about 4 weeks or about 12 weeks were pooled, because spike-specific TCR depth and breadth did not differ between schedules. TCR sequencing was performed for about 240 trial participants, of whom about 200 were given two doses of AZD1222 and around 26 were given two doses of MenACWY control vaccine. Trial participants were enrolled by age into subgroups of 18-55, 56-69 and 70-plus years, and about 150, 27 and 61 TCR-sequenced participants, respectively, were included in these subgroups. General study outcomes and caveats: Participants were mostly white British, with more females than males. The authors suggested clonal diversity may have been underestimated. Reportedly, close to half of the unique spike-specific TCRs recognized epitopes lying outside the regions that are mutated in the B.1.351 and B.1.1.7 variants. After two AZD1222 doses, both the breadth and the depth of spike-specific TCRs were significantly higher than at day 0 and than in MenACWY recipients. The 56-69-year group was small, and its depth increase did not reach significance, likely because of low power. CD4 TCRs associated with the vaccine covered the entire spike protein, and the dominant responses were in regions 160-218 and 743-854. Conclusions about previously exposed vaccinees are limited because only five to seven AZD1222 recipients were SARS-CoV-2 seropositive at baseline. Because no day 14 peak-response samples were available, the repertoires could be characterized only after the peak T cell response.

The CDR3 regions of human TCRbeta chains were analyzed by immunosequencing. For the original study's pipeline: Repertoire TCRs were checked for matches against a reference library of SARS-CoV-2-specific TCRs that had been generated using the MIRA antigen-specificity platform. Breadth was defined as the fraction of unique TCRs that were SARS-CoV-2-associated, and depth was defined as the fraction of total T cells that were SARS-CoV-2-associated. Each spike-specific TCR was assigned to its reactive spike region and to a CD4 or CD8 class using the MIRA data. Log10-transformed breadth and depth values were compared by one-way ANOVA with Sidak's multiple comparisons tests. TCRdb mirrors the immuneACCESS table, restricted to in-frame sequences. Some clones are absent from its copies; in checked studies, under half trace to an unresolved V gene, and the reason for the others is unknown. V and J calls and clone size are as listed in that table; D and trimming were resolved from the DNA. This sample comprises 100,000 or so clones, about four fifths of them detected only once. Of the sample, around 5% falls within the top ten clones.

This clone was observed a handful of times. Its binding antigen is unknown. Within one base of it there is no much larger clone, and no base qualities were kept. The CDR3, from cysteine to phenylalanine, totals 11 residues. Only the CDR3 DNA is retained, 33 bases long and in frame from the first base. For CDR1 and CDR2, the germline V gene lists SNHLY and FYNNEI. V loses 5 bases, J loses 11 bases, and the germline ends lie 12 bases apart. The time point label of this sample denotes: baseline before first vaccination. Samples from vaccinated people were obtained from the UK trials COV001 and COV002, which included a single-blind randomized controlled phase 2/3 trial of AZD1222 (ChAdOx1 nCoV-19) in healthy adults. Trial participant PBMC samples were collected at day 0 and day 28 after the second dose for TCRbeta chain sequencing.

The receptor comes from an adult in good health. The sequence links TRBV2 to TRBJ1-1, with the D gene call left open. The sample here was peripheral blood, taken on day 0 of AZD1222 vaccination. This receptor carries the CDR3 CASSFDPRAFF. The sequenced DNA: TGTGCCAGCAGTTTTGACCCCAGGGCTTTCTTT.